The rows below give T cell receptor beta chains drawn from one sample of a study of blood T cell repertoires in COVID-19. Generated by immunoSEQ multiplex PCR, the TCRdb table keeps only in-frame clones and is missing some. Of about 240,000 clones listed, about 85% are singletons. The sequenced sample consisted of peripheral blood. These receptors were taken from a man younger than 45 who had recovered from COVID-19. Each CDR3 is given with its conserved first and last residue. The order of the fields is J gene, V gene, D gene, clone size, CDR3 protein, CDR3 DNA. A D gene is named only where the DNA matches it firmly. Expanded clones get a size class; other rows say once, few or many, or leave the size out.

TRBJ2-5	TRBV5-8	TRBD2	-	CASSLASGGRGETQYF	TGTGCCAGCAGCTTAGCTAGCGGGGGCCGGGGAGAGACCCAGTACTTC
TRBJ1-3	TRBV3-1/TRBV3-2	-	-	CASSPESSGNTIYF	TGTGCCAGCAGCCCGGAGTCTTCGGGAAACACCATATATTTT
TRBJ1-2	TRBV5-1	-	-	CASSLDGAYGYTF	TGCGCCAGCAGCTTGGATGGGGCCTATGGCTACACCTTC
TRBJ1-1	TRBV5-1	-	-	CASSLVPEGTEAFF	TGCGCCAGCAGCTTGGTACCGGAGGGCACTGAAGCTTTCTTT
TRBJ2-3	TRBV6-4	TRBD2	-	CASSEGTSGRTDTQYF	TGTGCCAGCAGTGAAGGGACTAGCGGGAGGACAGATACGCAGTATTTT
TRBJ1-5	TRBV9	-	-	CASSVAIGQPQHF	TGTGCCAGCAGCGTAGCCATCGGTCAGCCCCAGCATTTT
TRBJ2-7	TRBV11-2	TRBD2	-	CASSLDISGGEQYF	TGTGCCAGCAGCTTAGATATTTCGGGGGGCGAGCAGTACTTC
TRBJ2-3	TRBV5-4	TRBD2	few	CASSLETGGDTQYF	TGTGCCAGCAGCTTGGAAACGGGGGGAGATACGCAGTATTTT
TRBJ2-5	TRBV4-2	TRBD1	once	CASSKRQGAGETQYF	TGTGCCAGCAGCAAACGACAGGGGGCAGGAGAGACCCAGTACTTC
TRBJ1-1	TRBV15	-	once	CATSRDLAGITEAFF	TGTGCCACCAGCAGAGACTTAGCAGGGATTACTGAAGCTTTCTTT
TRBJ1-1	TRBV9	-	once	CASSTGRGVGGAEAFF	TGTGCCAGCAGCACGGGTAGGGGTGTGGGCGGCGCTGAAGCTTTCTTT
TRBJ2-2	TRBV15	TRBD1	many	CATSREGQATGELFF	TGTGCCACCAGCAGAGAGGGACAGGCCACCGGGGAGCTGTTTTTT
TRBJ1-2	TRBV7-2	-	-	CASSLNPGTDGYTF	TGTGCCAGCAGCCTGAATCCAGGGACTGATGGCTACACCTTC
TRBJ1-2	TRBV28	TRBD1	-	CASRTGDHAGYTF	TGTGCCAGTCGGACAGGCGACCACGCGGGCTACACCTTC
TRBJ1-2	TRBV6-5	-	-	CASSSWGPDYGYTF	TGTGCCAGCAGTTCCTGGGGGCCGGACTATGGCTACACCTTC
TRBJ1-4	TRBV18	-	few	CASSLTTVYEKLFF	TGTGCCAGCTCACTGACTACGGTTTATGAAAAACTGTTTTTT
TRBJ2-5	TRBV3-1/TRBV3-2	-	-	CASSQDLDRGRETQYF	TGTGCCAGCAGCCAAGATTTGGACCGGGGAAGAGAGACCCAGTACTTC
TRBJ2-1	TRBV5-1	TRBD1	-	CASSLEGQGTEQFF	TGCGCCAGCAGCTTGGAAGGACAGGGGACTGAGCAGTTCTTC
TRBJ2-2	TRBV7-9	TRBD1	-	CASSSTGVTGELFF	TGTGCCAGCAGCTCGACAGGGGTGACCGGGGAGCTGTTTTTT
TRBJ2-1	TRBV3-1/TRBV3-2	-	-	CASRSLGDEQFF	TGTGCCAGCAGGTCCCTAGGGGATGAGCAGTTCTTC
TRBJ1-6	TRBV6-5	-	-	CASRAGVSYNSPLHF	TGTGCCAGCAGGGCAGGGGTGTCCTATAATTCACCCCTCCACTTT
TRBJ2-3	TRBV19	-	-	CASSPSVDSGNTDTQYF	TGTGCCAGTAGTCCTTCGGTGGACAGCGGCAACACAGATACGCAGTATTTT
TRBJ1-1	TRBV2	-	-	CASSEPGRGNTEAFF	TGTGCCAGCAGTGAACCTGGCAGGGGGAACACTGAAGCTTTCTTT
TRBJ2-6	TRBV3-1/TRBV3-2	TRBD2	-	CASSQDLSGVGANVLTF	TGTGCCAGCAGCCAAGATCTTAGCGGGGTCGGGGCCAACGTCCTGACTTTC
TRBJ1-2	TRBV13	-	few	CASSPREDEGYTF	TGTGCCAGCAGCCCGAGGGAGGATGAAGGCTACACCTTC
TRBJ2-5	TRBV7-2	-	once	CASSLVTHQETQYF	TGTGCCAGCAGCTTAGTAACTCACCAAGAGACCCAGTACTTC
TRBJ2-5	TRBV12-5	TRBD1	-	CASGLVRRQGARETQYF	TGTGCTAGTGGTTTGGTACGGAGGCAGGGGGCTCGAGAGACCCAGTACTTC
TRBJ2-5	TRBV5-4	TRBD2	-	CASSLHAGSGVETQYF	TGTGCCAGCAGCTTGCATGCGGGAAGCGGGGTAGAGACCCAGTACTTC
TRBJ1-2	TRBV28	TRBD1	-	CASNGQGVRNGYTF	TGTGCCAGCAACGGACAGGGGGTTCGAAATGGCTACACCTTC
TRBJ2-1	TRBV3-1/TRBV3-2	-	-	CASSQGDRSQFF	TGTGCCAGCAGCCAAGGTGACCGGAGCCAGTTCTTC
TRBJ2-1	TRBV27	TRBD2	-	CASSLSTLAVHNEQFF	TGTGCCAGCAGTTTATCGACGCTAGCGGTACACAATGAGCAGTTCTTC
TRBJ1-1	TRBV2	-	-	CASRADSANTEAFF	TGTGCCAGCAGAGCCGACAGCGCCAACACTGAAGCTTTCTTT
TRBJ2-6	TRBV18	TRBD2	-	CASSPTRGAGANVLTF	TGTGCCAGCTCACCAACTCGGGGGGCTGGGGCCAACGTCCTGACTTTC
TRBJ2-7	TRBV3-1/TRBV3-2	-	-	CASSLRDTYEQYF	TGTGCCAGCAGCCTCCGGGACACCTACGAGCAGTACTTC
TRBJ1-4	TRBV6-1	TRBD1	-	CASSEGMGTGTEKLFF	TGTGCCAGCAGTGAAGGAATGGGGACAGGTACTGAAAAACTGTTTTTT
TRBJ2-5	TRBV2	TRBD2	-	CASSASGEETQYF	TGTGCCAGCAGCGCTAGCGGGGAGGAGACCCAGTACTTC
TRBJ2-1	TRBV5-1	-	-	CASSLGTEVNEQFF	TGCGCCAGCAGCTTGGGGACAGAAGTCAATGAGCAGTTCTTC
TRBJ1-1	TRBV4-1	TRBD1	-	CASSPGGQLNTEAFF	TGCGCCAGCAGCCCAGGGGGACAGCTGAACACTGAAGCTTTCTTT
TRBJ2-1	TRBV6-1	TRBD1	-	CASSDPPGQGAGEQFF	TGTGCCAGCAGTGATCCACCGGGACAGGGGGCTGGTGAGCAGTTCTTC